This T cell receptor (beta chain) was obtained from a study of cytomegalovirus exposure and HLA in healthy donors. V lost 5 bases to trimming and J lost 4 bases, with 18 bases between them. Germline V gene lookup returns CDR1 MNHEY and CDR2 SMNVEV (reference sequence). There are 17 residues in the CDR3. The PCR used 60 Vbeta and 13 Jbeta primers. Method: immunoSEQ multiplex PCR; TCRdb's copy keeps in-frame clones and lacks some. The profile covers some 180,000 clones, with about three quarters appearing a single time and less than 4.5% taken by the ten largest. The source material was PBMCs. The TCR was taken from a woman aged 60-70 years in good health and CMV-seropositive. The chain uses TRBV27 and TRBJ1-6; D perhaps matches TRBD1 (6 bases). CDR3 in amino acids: CASSLPLQTGYNSPLHF. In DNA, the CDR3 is TGTGCCAGCAGTCTACCGTTACAGACAGGTTATAATTCACCCCTCCACTTT.